The next 14 T cell receptor beta chains were all read from a single sample in a study of shared clonotypes between healthy human individuals. Profiled with immunoSEQ multiplex PCR; TCRdb holds only in-frame clones, not every one. The table shows about 2.4 million clones, with 90% to 95% occurring only once. The specimen sequenced was naive CD4+ T cells sorted from blood. Sample subset: CD45RA+ positively selected. The source of these receptors is a man aged 18-30 years in good health.

V is TRBV6-1 and J is TRBJ2-7; 7 bases are a match to TRBD1. Per the germline V gene, CDR1 is MNHNS and CDR2 is SASEGT. J was trimmed by 11 bases and V by 4 bases; bases with no gene match: 11. This CDR3 spans 13 amino acids. The DNA of the CDR3 is TGTGCCAGCAGTGCATTCGACAGGGAAAGGAAGTACTTC. Amino acid sequence: CASSAFDRERKYF.

This rearrangement joins TRBV19 to TRBJ2-5, with D perhaps TRBD1 (5 bases). The CDR3 has 14 amino acids. Germline V gene sequence: CDR1 LNHDA, CDR2 SQIVND (reference sequence). V was cut by 4 bases and J by 5 bases, with 14 bases left in between. CDR3 sequence: CASSTTSQGETQYF. The CDR3 coding sequence is TGTGCCAGTAGTACCACCTCCCAGGGTGAGACCCAGTACTTC.

In the case of this clone: Other DNA sequences of this sample code for an identical CDR3. The V call is TRBV7-2, the J call TRBJ1-6; 10 bases agree with TRBD1. Germline loops: CDR1 SGHTA, CDR2 FQGNSA. J was trimmed by 9 bases and V by 1 base; bases with no gene match: 3. The CDR3 length is 15 residues. The chain's CDR3 is CASSLGGQGVSPLHF. The CDR3 DNA is TGTGCCAGCAGCTTAGGAGGACAGGGGGTTTCACCCCTCCACTTT.

This clone was observed a few times. The chain is built from TRBV4-1 and TRBJ2-7; possibly TRBD2 for D (6 bases). Looked up from germline, CDR1 is MGHRA and CDR2 is YSYEKL. Trimming took 0 bases from V and 4 from J, leaving 16 bases between them. The CDR3 covers 16 residues. CDR3: CASSQDLGGANYEQYF. CDR3 bases: TGCGCCAGCAGCCAAGATTTGGGGGGAGCGAATTACGAGCAGTACTTC.

The gene calls are TRBV11-2 and TRBJ1-2; 7 nucleotides align to TRBD1. The CDR3 has 14 amino acids. The ends lost 5 bases at V and 5 bases at J; junction bases unmatched: 8. Germline CDR1 and CDR2: SGHAT and FQNNGV. The DNA for the CDR3 is TGTGCCAGCAGCCAGTCGACAGGGTTTTATGGCTACACCTTC. Translating it yields CASSQSTGFYGYTF.

The chain has TRBV5-6 and TRBJ1-4; 8 nucleotides match TRBD1. This CDR3 is 18 amino acids long. The junction had 8 bases not matched to a gene; V was cut back by 1 base and J by 0 bases. Germline V gene lookup returns CDR1 SGHDT and CDR2 YYEEEE. CDR3 protein: CASSLLGTGASTNEKLFF. CDR3 DNA sequence: TGTGCCAGCAGCTTGTTAGGGACAGGAGCCTCAACTAATGAAAAACTGTTTTTT.

This rearrangement joins TRBV10-3 to TRBJ1-2, with D possibly TRBD1 on 6 matching bases. CDR1 is ENHRY, CDR2 SYGVKD, per germline. This CDR3 has 11 residues. V was shortened by 3 bases and J by 8 bases, with 7 bases between the two germline ends. CDR3 bases: TGTGCCATCAGTGACGGGACAGGCTACACCTTC. Its translation: CAISDGTGYTF.

The rearrangement joins TRBV2 to TRBJ2-7, with 8 bases fitting TRBD2. The germline CDR1 and CDR2 sequences are SNHLY and FYNNEI. The CDR3 sequence is 13 residues long. The V gene end was trimmed by 7 bases and the J gene end by 0 bases; junction bases not matched to a gene: 2. The chain's CDR3 is CASKRESSYEQYF. For the CDR3, the DNA is TGTGCCAGCAAGCGGGAGAGCTCCTACGAGCAGTACTTC.

This clone was seen a handful of times. The same CDR3 arises from other DNA sequences in this sample as well. This rearrangement joins TRBV10-3 to TRBJ1-5, with 9 bases lining up with TRBD1. Germline CDR1 is ENHRY and CDR2 is SYGVKD. The CDR3 is made up of 14 amino acids. Germline trimming cut 6 bases from V and 7 bases from J; bases unmatched to any gene: 7. The CDR3 region has the DNA TGTGCCATCAGGGGACAGGGCAGTAACCAGCCCCAGCATTTT. This sequence encodes CAIRGQGSNQPQHF.

Remarks on this clone: This specimen includes other DNA sequences encoding the same CDR3. This sequence joins TRBV6-5 and TRBJ1-6, with TRBD1 matching 9 bases. Germline values: CDR1 MNHEY, CDR2 SVGAGI. The CDR3 has 14 residues. J gave up 10 bases and V 6 bases, and 7 bases lay outside the gene matches. As DNA, the CDR3 is TGTGCCAGCAGCCCGGGACAGGGCAGATCACCCCTCCACTTT. Its protein product is CASSPGQGRSPLHF.

This clone appeared once. The V gene is TRBV30, the J gene TRBJ2-7, with unresolved D. Germline CDR1 reads GTSNPN; CDR2 reads SVGIG (reference sequence). Trimming removed 4 bases from V and 3 bases from J, with 10 bases in between. This CDR3 has 12 amino acids. Here the CDR3 DNA reads TGTGCCTGGAATTTAAACAGCTACGAGCAGTACTTC. Translated, it gives CAWNLNSYEQYF.

V usage is TRBV18 and J usage is TRBJ1-3; the D is unclear. V dropped 4 bases and J dropped 0 bases, with 10 bases sitting between them. The CDR3 loop spans 15 amino acids. The V gene's germline CDR1 is KGHSH and CDR2 LQKENI. CDR3 sequence: CASSQLTYSGNTIYF. The CDR3 bases are TGTGCCAGCTCACAACTGACATACTCTGGAAACACCATATATTTT. Based on the CDR3 plus reference TRBV18 and TRBJ1-3, the full variable domain is NAGVMQNPRHLVRRRGQEARLRCSPMKGHSHVYWYRQLPEEGLKFMVYLQKENIIDESGMPKERFSAEFPKEGPSILRIQQVVRGDSAAYFCASSQLTYSGNTIYFGEGSWLTVV.

This clone was counted once. The CDR3 is CASNKRDRSTDTQYF. CDR3 nucleotide sequence: TGTGCCAGCAACAAACGCGACAGGAGCACAGATACGCAGTATTTT. V usage is TRBV7-9 and J usage is TRBJ2-3; possible D gene TRBD1, 6 bases. The CDR3 contains 15 residues. V gave up 7 bases and J gave up 0 bases, with 14 bases separating them. Germline V gene data show CDR1 as SEHNR and CDR2 as FQNEAQ (reference sequence).

The chain uses TRBV2 and TRBJ1-2, with D possibly matching TRBD1 (6 bases). The V end lost 7 bases, the J end lost 4 bases, and 28 bases lay between the germline ends. This CDR3 has 18 amino acids. CDR1 and CDR2 from the germline V gene are SNHLY and FYNNEI. The CDR3 loop is CASNIVARWTEEGYGYTF. The CDR3 DNA reads as TGTGCCAGCAACATCGTAGCCCGCTGGACAGAGGAAGGCTATGGCTACACCTTC.